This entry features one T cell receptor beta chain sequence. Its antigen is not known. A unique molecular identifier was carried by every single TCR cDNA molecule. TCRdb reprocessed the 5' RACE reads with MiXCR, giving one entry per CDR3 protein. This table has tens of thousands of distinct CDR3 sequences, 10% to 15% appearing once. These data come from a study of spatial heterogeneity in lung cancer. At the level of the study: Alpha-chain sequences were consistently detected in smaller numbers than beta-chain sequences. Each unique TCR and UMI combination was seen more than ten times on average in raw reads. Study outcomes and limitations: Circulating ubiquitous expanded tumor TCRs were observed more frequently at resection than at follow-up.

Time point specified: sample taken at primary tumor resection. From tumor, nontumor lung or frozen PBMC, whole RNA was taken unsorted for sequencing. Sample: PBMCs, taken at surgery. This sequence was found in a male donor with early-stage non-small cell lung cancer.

In DNA, the CDR3 is TGTGCCAGCAGCCGACTAGCAGTCACAGATACGCAGTATTTT. Translating it yields CASSRLAVTDTQYF. V is TRBV2 and J is TRBJ2-3; 7 bases agree with TRBD2. Germline V CDR1 and CDR2: SNHLY, FYNNEI. There are 14 residues in the CDR3. Germline trimming cut 6 bases from V and 2 bases from J; bases unmatched to any gene: 5.